The entry that follows covers one TCR beta chain sequence. Its target is unknown. The sample originates from a study of T-cell memory formation after mild COVID-19. In the study overall: TCR clusters largely stayed donor specific.

General study points: CD4/CD8 balance held among clones contracting day 15 to 85, and later expanders leaned CD4+. The study detected some responding clones in pre-infection memory, suggesting cross-reactive memory joined.

Germline V gives CDR1 GTSNPN, CDR2 SVGIG (reference sequence). Trimming pared 0 bases from V and 4 bases from J, leaving 9 bases between. The CDR3 sequence is 13 residues long. Constant-segment primers were used for 5'RACE, and the resulting TCR alpha and TCR beta cDNA libraries carried sample barcodes and UMIs. TCRdb re-derived calls from the 5' RACE reads in MiXCR, one entry per CDR3 protein. The top ten hold roughly 21% of the sample, which has a few hundred thousand distinct CDR3 sequences, more than 15% seen once. The TCR originated in a man younger than 35 who had mild COVID-19 (a few samples of this study predate the infection). Cell type and time point are not known. Source material: PBMCs or a T cell subset sorted from them (not recorded which). The chain links TRBV30 to TRBJ2-5; tentative D call: TRBD2 (6 bases). The CDR3 sequence: CAWSVLGGETQYF. The CDR3 DNA reads as TGTGCCTGGAGTGTACTGGGGGGAGAGACCCAGTACTTC.